This is a list of T cell receptor beta chains from one sample in a study of CD8+ T cells in alopecia areata. Only in-frame clones appear in the TCRdb table, and some are missing; sequencing was by immunoSEQ multiplex PCR. Among about 210,000 clones, around three fifths were seen once, and the ten largest hold 1.5% to 2%. Sequenced here: CD4+ T cells sorted from blood, sampled at week 4, from a patient treated with tofacitinib. The receptors come from a human donor with alopecia areata. The conserved cysteine and the conserved F or W are not part of the CDR3 here.

CDR3,V,J
AIKTADTQY,TRBV10-3,TRBJ2-3
ASSYKGNFYGYT,TRBV6-1,TRBJ1-2
ASGDETTNTGELF,TRBV12-5,TRBJ2-2
ASSLGASGGTDTQY,TRBV7-9,TRBJ2-3
ASSPVTGAGANVLT,TRBV18,TRBJ2-6
ASIRGNQETQY,TRBV2,TRBJ2-5
ASSFLNSPLH,TRBV27,TRBJ1-6
ASSLGGSRYNEQF,TRBV7-2,TRBJ2-1
GRRGSGNTEAF,TRBV2,TRBJ1-1
ASSPRAGTGGGGYT,TRBV5-1,TRBJ1-2
ASSQREQTGELF,TRBV4-1,TRBJ2-2
ASTHRTGRNTEAF,TRBV25-1,TRBJ1-1
SVDSGVDNEQF,TRBV29-1,TRBJ2-1
ASSVVRAYPSTDTQY,TRBV9,TRBJ2-3
ASSIVLSGDISYEQY,TRBV19,TRBJ2-7
AWTAAKKTDKNEKLF,TRBV30,TRBJ1-4
ASSYMTGAYNEQF,TRBV7-6,TRBJ2-1
AISAPGGTEAF,TRBV10-3,TRBJ1-1
SDTGANTDTQY,TRBV29-1,TRBJ2-3
ASSPGQSLSTEAF,TRBV11-1,TRBJ1-1
STMDRGLGEKLF,TRBV29-1,TRBJ1-4
ASSPAGTGSSYNEQF,TRBV5-4,TRBJ2-1
ASNAERRSSYNEQF,TRBV2,TRBJ2-1
ASSPGGREQY,TRBV5-6,TRBJ2-7